A selection of T cell receptor beta chains follows, all from one sample in a study of blood T cell repertoires in COVID-19. TCRdb keeps only in-frame clones here, not all; method: immunoSEQ multiplex PCR. The data hold 200,000 to 250,000 clones, with approximately 90% observed a single time. The specimen sequenced was peripheral blood. These receptors were taken from a woman aged 25-40 years with COVID-19, enrolled during active disease. Both conserved end residues are part of each CDR3. The D gene is left open where the match is weak. Not all rows give a size; the values are once, few, many and, for expanded clones, a class.

CDR3aa | CDR3nt | v_gene | d_gene | j_gene | abundance | len
CASSPRTDQETQYF | TGCGCCAGCAGCCCGAGGACAGACCAAGAGACCCAGTACTTC | TRBV5-1 | NA | TRBJ2-5 | NA | 14
CASSQGYQETQYF | TGCGCCAGCAGCCAGGGGTACCAAGAGACCCAGTACTTC | TRBV5-1 | NA | TRBJ2-5 | NA | 13
CASSRTGDSNEKLFF | TGTGCCAGCAGCAGGACAGGGGACTCTAATGAAAAACTGTTTTTT | TRBV7-9 | TRBD1 | TRBJ1-4 | NA | 15
CASSLAAATDTQYF | TGTGCCAGCAGCTTAGCAGCCGCCACAGATACGCAGTATTTT | TRBV7-2 | NA | TRBJ2-3 | once | 14
CASSPIGQLEAFF | TGTGCCAGCAGCCCGATTGGACAGCTTGAAGCTTTCTTT | TRBV3-1/TRBV3-2 | NA | TRBJ1-1 | few | 13
CASSPRGPVGLSGANVLTF | TGTGCCAGCAGCCCTCGCGGTCCTGTTGGACTTTCCGGGGCCAACGTCCTGACTTTC | TRBV7-2 | NA | TRBJ2-6 | NA | 19
CASSHETGTNTGELFF | TGTGCCAGCAGCCATGAGACAGGGACAAACACCGGGGAGCTGTTTTTT | TRBV4-2 | TRBD1 | TRBJ2-2 | NA | 16
CASSPPTGQGAFF | TGTGCCAGCTCACCACCGACGGGACAGGGAGCTTTCTTT | TRBV18 | TRBD1 | TRBJ1-1 | NA | 13
CASSQDSNTEAFF | TGTGCCAGCAGCCAAGACAGTAACACTGAAGCTTTCTTT | TRBV14 | NA | TRBJ1-1 | NA | 13
CASSQGTLADTQYF | TGTGCCAGCAGCCAGGGTACTCTTGCAGATACGCAGTATTTT | TRBV5-6 | NA | TRBJ2-3 | NA | 14
CAISGAGGGETGELFF | TGTGCCATCAGTGGCGCGGGGGGCGGGGAAACCGGGGAGCTGTTTTTT | TRBV10-3 | TRBD2 | TRBJ2-2 | NA | 16
CATSGRGLEETQYF | TGTGCCACCAGCGGCAGGGGGCTGGAAGAGACCCAGTACTTC | TRBV15 | TRBD1 | TRBJ2-5 | NA | 14
CASSQELAGGANTGELFF | TGCGCCAGCAGCCAAGAACTAGCGGGAGGGGCGAACACCGGGGAGCTGTTTTTT | TRBV4-3 | TRBD2 | TRBJ2-2 | few | 18
CASSPRSGGAPEQFF | TGTGCCAGCAGCCCCCGGAGCGGGGGGGCCCCTGAGCAGTTCTTC | TRBV11-2 | TRBD2 | TRBJ2-1 | NA | 15
CASSAPFGTGGGNTEAFF | TGTGCCAGCAGCGCCCCTTTCGGGACAGGGGGCGGGAACACTGAAGCTTTCTTT | TRBV9 | TRBD1 | TRBJ1-1 | NA | 18
CASSLGRSGELFF | TGTGCCAGCAGCTTAGGGAGGTCCGGGGAGCTGTTTTTT | TRBV7-2 | NA | TRBJ2-2 | few | 13
CASSPVGGQGASGYGYTF | TGTGCCAGTAGTCCCGTTGGGGGACAGGGGGCAAGTGGCTATGGCTACACCTTC | TRBV19 | TRBD1 | TRBJ1-2 | NA | 18
CASRARDRGAPYSNQPQHF | TGCGCCAGCAGGGCCCGGGACAGGGGCGCACCGTATAGCAATCAGCCCCAGCATTTT | TRBV10-2 | TRBD1 | TRBJ1-5 | NA | 19
CASSPERLAAAYNEQFF | TGTGCCAGCTCACCGGAGCGACTAGCGGCAGCCTACAATGAGCAGTTCTTC | TRBV18 | TRBD2 | TRBJ2-1 | NA | 17
CASSSLYRQGPKNIQYF | TGTGCCAGCAGTTCATTGTACCGACAGGGACCCAAAAACATTCAGTACTTC | TRBV6-2/TRBV6-3 | TRBD1 | TRBJ2-4 | NA | 17
CAWSALFRGGETQYF | TGTGCCTGGAGTGCCCTTTTCAGGGGTGGAGAGACCCAGTACTTC | TRBV30 | NA | TRBJ2-5 | once | 15
CASASLSSGANVLTF | TGTGCCAGCGCGAGCCTCTCCTCTGGGGCCAACGTCCTGACTTTC | TRBV6-5 | NA | TRBJ2-6 | NA | 15
CASSFLGGLRTDTQYF | TGTGCCAGCAGCTTTTTAGGGGGCCTACGCACAGATACGCAGTATTTT | TRBV13 | TRBD1 | TRBJ2-3 | NA | 16
CATSDFGLAGEMAYNEQFF | TGTGCCACCAGTGATTTCGGACTAGCGGGAGAGATGGCCTACAATGAGCAGTTCTTC | TRBV24-1 | TRBD2 | TRBJ2-1 | NA | 19
CASSFTGDQPQHF | TGTGCCAGCAGCTTTACAGGGGATCAGCCCCAGCATTTT | TRBV7-9 | TRBD1 | TRBJ1-5 | NA | 13
CASRPPTGTSGADTQYF | TGTGCCAGCAGGCCACCGACCGGGACTAGCGGCGCAGATACGCAGTATTTT | TRBV7-9 | TRBD2 | TRBJ2-3 | NA | 17
CASSPGTSSYNEQFF | TGCGCCAGCAGCCCCGGGACTAGCTCCTACAATGAGCAGTTCTTC | TRBV5-1 | TRBD2 | TRBJ2-1 | NA | 15
CASSMDREGAFF | TGTGCCAGTAGTATGGACAGGGAAGGAGCTTTCTTT | TRBV19 | TRBD1 | TRBJ1-1 | NA | 12
CASSSDRSNYGYTF | TGCGCCAGCAGCTCGGACAGGTCTAACTATGGCTACACCTTC | TRBV5-1 | TRBD1 | TRBJ1-2 | NA | 14
CASRRQGSYNEQFF | TGTGCCAGCAGAAGACAGGGAAGTTACAATGAGCAGTTCTTC | TRBV5-6 | TRBD1 | TRBJ2-1 | NA | 14
CASSEAWTRRGVLNEQFF | TGTGCCAGCAGCGAAGCCTGGACTAGGCGGGGGGTTTTGAATGAGCAGTTCTTC | TRBV14 | TRBD2 | TRBJ2-1 | NA | 18
CASSLGRARNTIYF | TGTGCCAGCAGCTTAGGGCGGGCGCGGAACACCATATATTTT | TRBV7-2 | NA | TRBJ1-3 | NA | 14
CASSYSGGGGFNEQFF | TGTGCCAGCAGCTACAGCGGCGGGGGGGGATTCAATGAGCAGTTCTTC | TRBV9 | TRBD2 | TRBJ2-1 | NA | 16
CASRLQQENYEQYF | TGTGCCAGCAGACTCCAACAGGAGAACTACGAGCAGTACTTC | TRBV28 | NA | TRBJ2-7 | NA | 14
CASSIQGAFGSGNQPQHF | TGTGCCAGTAGTATACAGGGGGCTTTTGGGAGTGGCAATCAGCCCCAGCATTTT | TRBV19 | TRBD1 | TRBJ1-5 | NA | 18
CASSAQGGEAFF | TGTGCCAGCAGTGCCCAGGGTGGAGAAGCTTTCTTT | TRBV28 | NA | TRBJ1-1 | NA | 12
CASSLLTGGIYNEQFF | TGTGCCAGCAGTTTATTGACAGGGGGGATCTACAATGAGCAGTTCTTC | TRBV28 | TRBD1 | TRBJ2-1 | NA | 16
CASRRGLAGGSYEQYF | TGTGCCAGCAGACGGGGACTAGCGGGGGGATCCTACGAGCAGTACTTC | TRBV28 | TRBD2 | TRBJ2-7 | once | 16
CASSLHGNTEAFF | TGTGCCAGCAGCCTCCACGGGAACACTGAAGCTTTCTTT | TRBV7-2 | NA | TRBJ1-1 | NA | 13
CASSQEWGRINEQFF | TGCGCCAGCAGCCAAGAATGGGGGCGAATCAATGAGCAGTTCTTC | TRBV4-3 | NA | TRBJ2-1 | NA | 15
CASSPPPGQGNTEAFF | TGTGCCAGCAGCCCTCCGCCGGGACAGGGAAACACTGAAGCTTTCTTT | TRBV28 | TRBD1 | TRBJ1-1 | NA | 16
CASSLERGNTIYF | TGTGCCAGCAGCTTAGAGCGGGGAAACACCATATATTTT | TRBV7-2 | NA | TRBJ1-3 | NA | 13
CASSPPGLAVNEQFF | TGTGCCAGCAGCCCCCCCGGACTAGCGGTGAATGAGCAGTTCTTC | TRBV28 | TRBD2 | TRBJ2-1 | few | 15
CASSLVLAGPYNEQFF | TGCGCCAGCAGCTTGGTTTTGGCGGGTCCTTACAATGAGCAGTTCTTC | TRBV5-1 | NA | TRBJ2-1 | NA | 16
CASSHPIQGNYGYTF | TGTGCCAGCTCTCACCCTATACAGGGGAACTATGGCTACACCTTC | TRBV18 | TRBD1 | TRBJ1-2 | NA | 15
CASSLAGDGSPLHF | TGTGCCAGCAGCTTGGCGGGAGATGGTTCACCCCTCCACTTT | TRBV5-4 | NA | TRBJ1-6 | NA | 14
CASSPLRDGGRGEAFF | TGTGCCAGCAGCCCGCTTCGGGATGGGGGCAGGGGTGAAGCTTTCTTT | TRBV5-6 | NA | TRBJ1-1 | NA | 16
CASSLGAGGGTQPQHF | TGTGCCAGCAGCTTAGGGGCCGGGGGGGGTACGCAGCCCCAGCATTTT | TRBV7-2 | NA | TRBJ1-5 | NA | 16
CASSYKGQGVQETQYF | TGTGCCAGCAGTTACAAGGGACAGGGGGTCCAAGAGACCCAGTACTTC | TRBV6-2/TRBV6-3 | TRBD1 | TRBJ2-5 | NA | 16
CASCVGGTGNSPLHF | TGTGCCAGCTGCGTCGGGGGGACGGGAAATTCACCCCTCCACTTT | TRBV5-5 | NA | TRBJ1-6 | NA | 15
CASSPTGKDGQPQHF | TGTGCCAGCAGCCCGACAGGAAAGGACGGTCAGCCCCAGCATTTT | TRBV6-4 | NA | TRBJ1-5 | NA | 15
CASSRGERYF | TGTGCCAGCAGCAGGGGGGAGCGGTACTTC | TRBV2 | NA | TRBJ2-7 | NA | 10
CASSPRGGENTEAFF | TGTGCCAGCTCACCACGTGGGGGCGAGAACACTGAAGCTTTCTTT | TRBV18 | NA | TRBJ1-1 | NA | 15
CAISGGGTRPGNTIYF | TGTGCCATCAGTGGGGGCGGCACGCGACCCGGAAACACCATATATTTT | TRBV10-3 | NA | TRBJ1-3 | NA | 16
CASSQGREKQETQYF | TGTGCCAGCAGCCAAGGGCGGGAGAAGCAAGAGACCCAGTACTTC | TRBV3-1/TRBV3-2 | TRBD2 | TRBJ2-5 | NA | 15